The text below deals with one T cell receptor beta chain. Antigen unknown. This record comes from a study of T cell repertoires in ileal Crohn's disease. The overall study: At surgery, under 40% of patients smoked, with median disease duration about eight years. Every patient was operated on for stricturing (approximately 60%) or penetrating (approximately 40%) complications. Study-wide results and caveats: All patients with clonality above 26.8% had endoscopic recurrence.

Included were adult ileal or ileocolonic Crohn's patients indicated for ileocolonic resection. Germline V CDR1 and CDR2: MNHEY, SMNVEV (reference sequence). The CDR3 covers 14 residues. V was clipped by 2 bases and J by 4 bases, with 11 bases between them. Profiling relied on immunoSEQ multiplex PCR, and the TCRdb table lists in-frame clones only, not all of them. Of 6,000 to 8,500 clones listed, roughly 79% are singletons. Sequencing was done on a sample of ileal tissue. J is TRBJ1-1 and V is TRBV27; D perhaps matches TRBD1 (6 bases). The receptor comes from an adult with Crohn's disease. This CDR3 reads CASSLGRGSTEAFF. The CDR3 DNA is TGTGCCAGCAGTTTAGGCAGGGGATCCACTGAAGCTTTCTTT.